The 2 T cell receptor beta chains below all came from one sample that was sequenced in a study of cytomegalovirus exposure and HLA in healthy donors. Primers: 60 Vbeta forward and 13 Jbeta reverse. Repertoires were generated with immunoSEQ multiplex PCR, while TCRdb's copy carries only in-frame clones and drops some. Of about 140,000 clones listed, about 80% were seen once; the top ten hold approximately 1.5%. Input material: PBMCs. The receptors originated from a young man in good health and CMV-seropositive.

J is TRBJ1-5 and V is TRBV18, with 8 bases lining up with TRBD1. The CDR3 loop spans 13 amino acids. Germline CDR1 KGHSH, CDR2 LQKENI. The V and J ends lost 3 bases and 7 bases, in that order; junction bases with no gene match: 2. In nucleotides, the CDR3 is TGTGCCAGCTCACCTCAGGGGGCCCAGCCCCAGCATTTT. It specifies CASSPQGAQPQHF.

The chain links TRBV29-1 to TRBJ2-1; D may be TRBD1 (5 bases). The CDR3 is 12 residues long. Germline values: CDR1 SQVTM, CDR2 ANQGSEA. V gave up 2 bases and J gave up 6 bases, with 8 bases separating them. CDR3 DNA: TGCAGCGTTGAACCAGGGCCCAATGAGCAGTTCTTC. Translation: CSVEPGPNEQFF.